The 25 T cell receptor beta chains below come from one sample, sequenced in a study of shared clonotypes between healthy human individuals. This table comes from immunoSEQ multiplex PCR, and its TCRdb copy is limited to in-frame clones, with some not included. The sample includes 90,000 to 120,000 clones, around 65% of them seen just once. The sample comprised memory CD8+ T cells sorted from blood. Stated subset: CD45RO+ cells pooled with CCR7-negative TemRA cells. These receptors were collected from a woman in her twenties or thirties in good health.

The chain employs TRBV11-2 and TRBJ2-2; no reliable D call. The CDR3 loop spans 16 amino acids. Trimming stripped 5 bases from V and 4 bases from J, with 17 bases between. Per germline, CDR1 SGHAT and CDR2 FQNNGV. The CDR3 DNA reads TGTGCCAGCAGCCAGAATAACCGTTCTATCACCGGGGAGCTGTTTTTT. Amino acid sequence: CASSQNNRSITGELFF.

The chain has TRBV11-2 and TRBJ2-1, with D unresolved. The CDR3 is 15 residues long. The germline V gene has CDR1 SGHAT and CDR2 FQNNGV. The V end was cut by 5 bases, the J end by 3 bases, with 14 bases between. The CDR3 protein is CASSHWLPYYNEQFF. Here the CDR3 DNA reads TGTGCCAGCAGCCACTGGCTCCCTTACTACAATGAGCAGTTCTTC.

CDR3 nucleotide sequence: TGTGCCGTAGCAGTTAGGACAGGATTCTCCGAGCAGTACTTC. It specifies CAVAVRTGFSEQYF. The chain uses TRBV6-1 and TRBJ2-7; 7 positions agree with TRBD1. Germline-derived CDR1 and CDR2 are MNHNS and SASEGT. Trimming took 11 bases from V and 6 from J; bases not matched to a gene: 16. CDR3 length equals 14 residues.

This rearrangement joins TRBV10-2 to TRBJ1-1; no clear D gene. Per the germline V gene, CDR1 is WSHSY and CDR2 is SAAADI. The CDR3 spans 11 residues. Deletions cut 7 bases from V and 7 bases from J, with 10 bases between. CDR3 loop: CASIAYGEAFF. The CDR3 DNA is TGCGCCAGCATTGCGTACGGTGAAGCTTTCTTT.

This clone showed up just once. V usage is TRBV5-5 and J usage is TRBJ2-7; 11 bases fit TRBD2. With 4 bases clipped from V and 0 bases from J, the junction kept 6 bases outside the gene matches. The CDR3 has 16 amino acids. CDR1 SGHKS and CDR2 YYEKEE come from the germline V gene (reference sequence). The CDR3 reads CASSQDGTSGSYEQYF. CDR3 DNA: TGTGCCAGCAGCCAAGATGGGACTAGCGGCTCCTACGAGCAGTACTTC.

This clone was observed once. CDR3 residues: CATWGGAYGYTF. The CDR3, as DNA: TGTGCCACCTGGGGGGGGGCCTATGGCTACACCTTC. The rearrangement joins TRBV7-6 to TRBJ1-2; tentatively, D is TRBD1 (6 bases). Trimming stripped 10 bases from V and 4 bases from J, with 13 bases between. This CDR3 is built from 12 residues. CDR1 SGHVS and CDR2 FNYEAQ come from the germline V gene. The full variable domain, its missing parts supplied by reference TRBV7-6 and TRBJ1-2, is GAGVSQSPRYKVTKRGQDVALRCDPISGHVSLYWYRQALGQGPEFLTYFNYEAQQDKSGLPNDRFSAERPEGSISTLTIQRTEQRDSAMYRCATWGGAYGYTFGSGTRLTVV.

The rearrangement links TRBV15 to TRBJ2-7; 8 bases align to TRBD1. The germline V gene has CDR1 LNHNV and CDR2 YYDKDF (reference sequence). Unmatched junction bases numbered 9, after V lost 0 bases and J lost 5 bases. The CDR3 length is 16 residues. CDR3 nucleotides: TGTGCCACCAGCAGAGATCTGTCAGGGGGCTTCGACGAGCAGTACTTC. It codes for CATSRDLSGGFDEQYF.

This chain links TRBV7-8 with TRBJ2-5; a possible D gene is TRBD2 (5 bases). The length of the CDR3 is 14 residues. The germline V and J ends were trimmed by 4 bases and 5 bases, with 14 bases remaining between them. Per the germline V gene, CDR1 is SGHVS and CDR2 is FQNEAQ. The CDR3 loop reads CASSSRSGLETQYF. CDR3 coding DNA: TGTGCCAGCAGCTCCAGAAGCGGCCTGGAGACCCAGTACTTC.

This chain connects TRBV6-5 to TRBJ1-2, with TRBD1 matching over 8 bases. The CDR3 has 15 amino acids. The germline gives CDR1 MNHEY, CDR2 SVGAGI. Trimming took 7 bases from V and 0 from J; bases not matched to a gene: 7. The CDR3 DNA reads TGTGCCAGCAACGGACAGGGTAGAGCTAACTATGGCTACACCTTC. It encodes CASNGQGRANYGYTF.

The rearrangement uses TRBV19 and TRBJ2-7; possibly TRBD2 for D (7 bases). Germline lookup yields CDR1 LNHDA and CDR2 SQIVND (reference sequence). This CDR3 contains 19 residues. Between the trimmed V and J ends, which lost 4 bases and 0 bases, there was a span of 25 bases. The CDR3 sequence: CASSRRDTWLAVSSYEQYF. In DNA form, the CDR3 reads TGTGCCAGTAGTAGGAGGGACACATGGCTAGCGGTTAGCTCCTACGAGCAGTACTTC.

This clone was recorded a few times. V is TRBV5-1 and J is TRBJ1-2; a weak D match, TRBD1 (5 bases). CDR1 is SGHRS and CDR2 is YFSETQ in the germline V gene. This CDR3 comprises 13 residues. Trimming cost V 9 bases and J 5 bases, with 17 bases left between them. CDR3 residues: CATSPGERYGYTF. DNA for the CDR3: TGCGCCACCTCTCCGGGGGAGCGGTATGGCTACACCTTC.

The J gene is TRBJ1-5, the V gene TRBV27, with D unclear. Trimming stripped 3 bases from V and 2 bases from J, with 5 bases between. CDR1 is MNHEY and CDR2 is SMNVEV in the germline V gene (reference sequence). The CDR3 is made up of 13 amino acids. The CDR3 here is CASSLWGNQPQHF. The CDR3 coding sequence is TGTGCCAGCAGTTTGTGGGGCAATCAGCCCCAGCATTTT.

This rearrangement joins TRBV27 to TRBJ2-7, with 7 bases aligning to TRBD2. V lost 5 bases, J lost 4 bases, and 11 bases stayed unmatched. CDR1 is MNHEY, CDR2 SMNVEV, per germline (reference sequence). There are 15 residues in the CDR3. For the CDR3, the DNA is TGTGCCAGCAGTGAAATAGCGGGTAACGGATACGAGCAGTACTTC. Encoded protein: CASSEIAGNGYEQYF.

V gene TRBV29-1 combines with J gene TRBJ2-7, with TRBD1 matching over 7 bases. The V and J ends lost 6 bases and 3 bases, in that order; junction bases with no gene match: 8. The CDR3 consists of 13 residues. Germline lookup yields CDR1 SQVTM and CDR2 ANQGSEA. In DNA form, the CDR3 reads TGCAGCGTACCCCGGACAGGCGGCTACGAGCAGTACTTC. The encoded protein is CSVPRTGGYEQYF.

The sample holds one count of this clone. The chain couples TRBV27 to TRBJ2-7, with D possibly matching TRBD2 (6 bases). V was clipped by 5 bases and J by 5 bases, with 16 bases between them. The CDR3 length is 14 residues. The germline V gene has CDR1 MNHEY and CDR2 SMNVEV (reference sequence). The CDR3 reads CASSPTAGNHEQYF. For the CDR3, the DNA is TGTGCCAGCAGTCCGACCGCGGGGAACCACGAGCAGTACTTC.

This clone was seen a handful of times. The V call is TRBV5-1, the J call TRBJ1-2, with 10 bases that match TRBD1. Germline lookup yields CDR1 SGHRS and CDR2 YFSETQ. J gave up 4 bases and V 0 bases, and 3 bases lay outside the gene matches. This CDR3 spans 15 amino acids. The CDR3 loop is CASSLGDRGSYGYTF. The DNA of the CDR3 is TGCGCCAGCAGCTTGGGGGACAGGGGCTCCTATGGCTACACCTTC. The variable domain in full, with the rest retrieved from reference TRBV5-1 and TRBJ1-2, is KAGVTQTPRYLIKTRGQQVTLSCSPISGHRSVSWYQQTPGQGLQFLFEYFSETQRNKGNFPGRFSGRQFSNSRSEMNVSTLELGDSALYLCASSLGDRGSYGYTFGSGTRLTVV.

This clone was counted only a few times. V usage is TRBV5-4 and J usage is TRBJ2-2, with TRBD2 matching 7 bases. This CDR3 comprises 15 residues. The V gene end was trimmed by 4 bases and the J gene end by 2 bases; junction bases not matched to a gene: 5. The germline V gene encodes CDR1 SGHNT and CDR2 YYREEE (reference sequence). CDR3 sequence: CASSPPGLNTGELFF. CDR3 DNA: TGTGCCAGCAGCCCCCCGGGACTAAACACCGGGGAGCTGTTTTTT.

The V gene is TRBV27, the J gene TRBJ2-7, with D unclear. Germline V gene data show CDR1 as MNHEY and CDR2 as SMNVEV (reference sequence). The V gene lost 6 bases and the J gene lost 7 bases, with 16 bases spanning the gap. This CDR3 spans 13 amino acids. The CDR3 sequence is CASSRRLSAEQYF. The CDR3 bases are TGTGCCAGCAGCCGTCGACTGAGTGCGGAGCAGTACTTC.

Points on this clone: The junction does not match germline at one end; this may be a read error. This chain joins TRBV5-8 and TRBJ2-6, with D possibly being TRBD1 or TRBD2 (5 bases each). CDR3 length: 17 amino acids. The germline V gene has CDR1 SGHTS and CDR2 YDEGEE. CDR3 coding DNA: TGTGCCAGCAGCTTCTCCGGGACCTCCTCTGGAGCCAACGTCCTGACTTTC. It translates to CASSFSGTSSGANVLTF.

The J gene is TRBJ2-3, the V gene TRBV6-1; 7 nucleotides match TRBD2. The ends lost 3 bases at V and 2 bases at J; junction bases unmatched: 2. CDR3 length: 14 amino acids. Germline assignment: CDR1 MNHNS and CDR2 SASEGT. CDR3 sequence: CASSEGGSTDTQYF. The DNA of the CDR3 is TGTGCCAGCAGTGAGGGGGGGTCCACAGATACGCAGTATTTT.

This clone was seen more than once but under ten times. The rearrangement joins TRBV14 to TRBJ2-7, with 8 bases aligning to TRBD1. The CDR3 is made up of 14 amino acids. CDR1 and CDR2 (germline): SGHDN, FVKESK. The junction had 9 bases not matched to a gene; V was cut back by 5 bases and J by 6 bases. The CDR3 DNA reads TGTGCCAGCAGCTCCGGGGCAGGGGGCGGCGAGCAGTACTTC. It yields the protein CASSSGAGGGEQYF. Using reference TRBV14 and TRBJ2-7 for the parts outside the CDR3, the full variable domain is EAGVTQFPSHSVIEKGQTVTLRCDPISGHDNLYWYRRVMGKEIKFLLHFVKESKQDESGMPNNRFLAERTGGTYSTLKVQPAELEDSGVYFCASSSGAGGGEQYFGPGTRLTVT.

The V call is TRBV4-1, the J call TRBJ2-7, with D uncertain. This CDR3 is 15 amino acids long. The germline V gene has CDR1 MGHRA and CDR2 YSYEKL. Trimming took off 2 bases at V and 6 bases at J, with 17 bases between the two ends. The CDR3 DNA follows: TGCGCCAGCAGCCAAAACGGAATCTATATGGGCGAGCAGTACTTC. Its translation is CASSQNGIYMGEQYF.

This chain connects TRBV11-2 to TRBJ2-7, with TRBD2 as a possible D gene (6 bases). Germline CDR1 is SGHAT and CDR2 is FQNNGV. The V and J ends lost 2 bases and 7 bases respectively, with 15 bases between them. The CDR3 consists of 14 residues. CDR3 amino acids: CASSLQDYPWEQYF. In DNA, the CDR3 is TGTGCCAGCAGCTTACAGGACTACCCCTGGGAGCAGTACTTC.

DNA for the CDR3: TGTGCCAGCACTGACCTCGGGTACGAGCAGTACTTC. Translating it yields CASTDLGYEQYF. The rearrangement links TRBV7-9 to TRBJ2-7, with D unresolved. Germline CDR1 reads SEHNR; CDR2 reads FQNEAQ (reference sequence). The CDR3 contains 12 residues. The V and J ends lost 7 bases and 4 bases respectively, with 11 bases between them.

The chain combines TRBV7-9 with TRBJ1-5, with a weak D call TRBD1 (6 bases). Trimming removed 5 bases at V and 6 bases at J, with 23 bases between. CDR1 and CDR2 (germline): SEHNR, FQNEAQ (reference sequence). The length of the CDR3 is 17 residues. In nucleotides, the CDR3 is TGTGCCAGCAGCCATTTTGGCCAGGGGAAGCGAAGTCAGCCCCAGCATTTT. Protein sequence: CASSHFGQGKRSQPQHF.